The T cell receptor beta chain described here comes from a study of cytomegalovirus exposure and HLA in healthy donors. The wider study: A preliminary data release comprised 80 million to 95 million unique TCRs obtained from HLA-typed donors.

The PCR had 60 Vbeta and 13 Jbeta primers. Produced via immunoSEQ multiplex PCR; TCRdb's table is partial and in-frame only. This repertoire shows 110,000 to 150,000 clones, approximately 70% found once; its top ten account for about 2.2%. V lost 4 bases to trimming and J lost 3 bases; unmatched junction nucleotides: 9. The CDR3 loop spans 16 amino acids. The germline gives CDR1 SGHRS, CDR2 YFSETQ. The specimen was PBMCs. V gene TRBV5-1 combines with J gene TRBJ2-2, with TRBD1 matching over 7 bases. This sequence originates from an older woman in good health and CMV-seropositive. This chain's CDR3 is CASSQRDRAYTGELFF. CDR3 DNA sequence: TGCGCCAGCAGCCAAAGGGACAGAGCTTACACCGGGGAGCTGTTTTTT.